These 25 T cell receptor beta chains came from one sample sequenced in a study of shared clonotypes between healthy human individuals. This table comes from immunoSEQ multiplex PCR, and its TCRdb copy is limited to in-frame clones, with some not included. The sample consists of some 2.1 million clones, roughly 96% of them appearing once. Sequencing was done on a sample of naive CD4+ T cells sorted from blood. Subset here: CD45RA+ positively selected. All receptors derive from a man between 18 and 35 years old in good health.

This clone has a single count. The chain is built from TRBV27 and TRBJ2-7; a possible D gene is TRBD2 (5 bases). In germline, CDR1 is MNHEY, CDR2 SMNVEV (reference sequence). V was trimmed by 3 bases and J by 0 bases, leaving 12 bases between them. The CDR3 is 15 amino acids. CDR3 sequence: CASSFAVGSSYEQYF. The CDR3, as DNA: TGTGCCAGCAGTTTCGCTGTAGGGAGCTCCTACGAGCAGTACTTC.

This chain links TRBV5-1 with TRBJ2-5; maybe TRBD1 (6 bases). This CDR3 is built from 16 residues. Germline CDR1 SGHRS, CDR2 YFSETQ. Trimming took 0 bases from V and 1 from J, leaving 13 bases between them. The CDR3 region is CASSLGSGQPQETQYF. The CDR3 coding sequence is TGCGCCAGCAGCTTGGGGAGCGGACAGCCCCAAGAGACCCAGTACTTC.

As for this clone: Other DNA sequences of this sample code for an identical CDR3. V is TRBV5-1 and J is TRBJ2-7; 8 positions agree with TRBD1. Germline assignment: CDR1 SGHRS and CDR2 YFSETQ. There are 13 residues in the CDR3. J gave up 3 bases and V 4 bases, and 3 bases lay outside the gene matches. CDR3: CASSRDRNYEQYF. DNA of the CDR3: TGCGCCAGCAGCAGGGACAGGAACTACGAGCAGTACTTC.

The chain is built from TRBV6-6 and TRBJ2-1, with 7 bases lining up with TRBD2. Per the germline V gene, CDR1 is MNHNY and CDR2 is SVGAGI (reference sequence). CDR3 length: 15 amino acids. With 7 bases clipped from V and 1 base from J, the junction kept 7 bases outside the gene matches. CDR3 sequence (DNA): TGTGCCAGCACCCAGACTAGCCTTTCCTACAATGAGCAGTTCTTC. It specifies CASTQTSLSYNEQFF.

This chain uses TRBV6-6 with TRBJ1-1; D remains unclear. V was pared by 0 bases and J by 4 bases, with 9 bases between. The CDR3 consists of 14 residues. In germline, CDR1 is MNHNY, CDR2 SVGAGI (reference sequence). The chain's CDR3 is CASSYSSEGTEAFF. CDR3 nucleotide sequence: TGTGCCAGCAGTTACTCGAGTGAGGGCACTGAAGCTTTCTTT.

CDR3 bases: TGCGCCAGCAGCTTGGACGGGGGCAATGAGCAGTTCTTC. Protein: CASSLDGGNEQFF. This sequence joins TRBV5-1 and TRBJ2-1; tentatively, D is TRBD2 (6 bases). V was trimmed by 0 bases and J by 6 bases, leaving 7 bases between them. The germline gives CDR1 SGHRS, CDR2 YFSETQ. The CDR3 is 13 amino acids.

On this clone itself: Distinct nucleotide sequences in the sample also encode this CDR3. The V gene is TRBV9, the J gene TRBJ2-3; D unresolved. Per the germline V gene, CDR1 is SGDLS and CDR2 is YYNGEE. Deletions cut 3 bases from V and 1 base from J, with 6 bases between. The CDR3 consists of 13 residues. The CDR3 sequence: CASSALGTDTQYF. The CDR3 coding sequence is TGTGCCAGCAGCGCGCTCGGCACAGATACGCAGTATTTT.

The CDR3: CASSLSGTGVDEQYF. The CDR3, as DNA: TGCGCCAGCAGCCTAAGCGGGACAGGGGTCGACGAGCAGTACTTC. The V gene is TRBV5-1, the J gene TRBJ2-7; 10 bases are a match to TRBD1. With 4 bases clipped from V and 5 bases from J, the junction kept 9 bases outside the gene matches. Germline assignment: CDR1 SGHRS and CDR2 YFSETQ. This CDR3 comprises 15 residues.

As regards this clone: At the DNA level, this CDR3 is encoded by other sequences in the same sample as well. The chain carries TRBV20-1 and TRBJ2-1, with D unclear. CDR3 length: 11 amino acids. The germline CDR1 and CDR2 sequences are DFQATT and SNEGSKA (reference sequence). Deletions cut 6 bases from V and 7 bases from J, with 10 bases between. The CDR3 DNA is TGCAGTGCCCCAAGAGGTAATGAGCAGTTCTTC. As protein: CSAPRGNEQFF.

The gene calls are TRBV28 and TRBJ1-5, with no clear D. This CDR3 region has 16 residues. Germline V lookup: CDR1 MDHEN, CDR2 SYDVKM. V shed 5 bases and J shed 2 bases, with 16 bases lying between them. CDR3 loop: CASSIGSNGGNQPQHF. Written as DNA, the CDR3 is TGTGCCAGCAGTATAGGGTCCAACGGGGGCAATCAGCCCCAGCATTTT.

The chain links TRBV19 to TRBJ1-1, with 10 bases aligning to TRBD1. Unmatched junction bases numbered 2, after V lost 3 bases and J lost 4 bases. Germline V lookup: CDR1 LNHDA, CDR2 SQIVND (reference sequence). This CDR3 spans 14 amino acids. The CDR3 coding sequence is TGTGCCAGTAGTATCGGACAGGGGGGCACTGAAGCTTTCTTT. Amino acid sequence: CASSIGQGGTEAFF.

The chain recombines TRBV6-5 with TRBJ1-1, with D maybe TRBD1 (6 bases). The CDR3 runs 13 residues. CDR1 and CDR2 (germline): MNHEY, SVGAGI. Trimming took 2 bases from V and 9 from J, leaving 13 bases between them. The CDR3 nucleotides read TGTGCCAGCAGTTACGGCGGGCGGGACAAAGCTTTCTTT. Amino acid sequence: CASSYGGRDKAFF.

The J gene is TRBJ2-7, the V gene TRBV7-2; 12 bases are shared with TRBD2. With 8 bases clipped from V and 0 bases from J, the junction kept 5 bases outside the gene matches. This CDR3 region has 15 residues. The germline V gene has CDR1 SGHTA and CDR2 FQGNSA. CDR3 residues: CASGRTSGASYEQYF. Here the CDR3 DNA reads TGTGCCAGCGGCAGGACTAGCGGGGCCTCCTACGAGCAGTACTTC.

The sample holds a few counts of this clone. Within the sample, other DNA sequences also encode this same CDR3. The V and J genes are TRBV6-5 and TRBJ2-7; 14 bases map to TRBD2. CDR3 length equals 16 residues. The trim removed 0 bases at V and 2 bases at J, leaving 0 bases unmatched. CDR1 and CDR2 (germline): MNHEY, SVGAGI. CDR3 protein: CASSYSGLAGAYEQYF. CDR3 DNA: TGTGCCAGCAGTTACTCGGGACTAGCGGGGGCCTACGAGCAGTACTTC.

The chain joins TRBV28 to TRBJ2-3; possible D gene TRBD2, 7 bases. Trimming took 7 bases from V and 1 from J, leaving 18 bases between them. Germline V CDR1 and CDR2: MDHEN, SYDVKM. This CDR3 comprises 16 residues. The CDR3 sequence: CASTPSKGGGTDTQYF. The CDR3 nucleotides read TGTGCCAGCACCCCCTCGAAGGGGGGGGGCACAGATACGCAGTATTTT.

J is TRBJ2-3 and V is TRBV4-3; 9 nucleotides align to TRBD2. CDR3 length: 18 amino acids. The ends lost 0 bases at V and 0 bases at J; junction bases unmatched: 7. Germline lookup yields CDR1 LGHNA and CDR2 YSLEER. CDR3 bases: TGCGCCAGCAGCCAAGATTTCCGAACTAGCGGGAGCACAGATACGCAGTATTTT. Its translation is CASSQDFRTSGSTDTQYF.

The chain has TRBV4-1 and TRBJ1-1; D perhaps matches TRBD1 (5 bases). V was clipped by 0 bases and J by 6 bases, with 14 bases between them. CDR3 length equals 15 residues. CDR1 and CDR2 (germline): MGHRA, YSYEKL. CDR3 nucleotide sequence: TGCGCCAGCAGCCAAGATATCAGGGCTAGGGCTGAAGCTTTCTTT. Its protein is CASSQDIRARAEAFF.

The chain employs TRBV6-6 and TRBJ1-5; 11 positions agree with TRBD1. The CDR3 is 15 residues long. Germline trimming cut 9 bases from V and 4 bases from J; bases unmatched to any gene: 8. The V gene's germline CDR1 is MNHNY and CDR2 SVGAGI (reference sequence). CDR3 in DNA: TGTGCCAGTATCCGGGACAGGGGGATGAATCAGCCCCAGCATTTT. Translating it yields CASIRDRGMNQPQHF.

This rearrangement joins TRBV29-1 to TRBJ2-5, with TRBD1 matching over 8 bases. CDR1 is SQVTM, CDR2 ANQGSEA, per germline. There are 16 residues in the CDR3. J gave up 5 bases and V 0 bases, and 11 bases lay outside the gene matches. The CDR3, as DNA: TGCAGCGTTGAAGAGGGATCCGGCAGGGGGCGTGAGACCCAGTACTTC. It encodes CSVEEGSGRGRETQYF.

The chain has TRBV19 and TRBJ2-1, with 9 bases aligning to TRBD1. The germline V gene has CDR1 LNHDA and CDR2 SQIVND (reference sequence). Germline trimming cut 5 bases from V and 4 bases from J; bases unmatched to any gene: 9. This CDR3 comprises 16 residues. CDR3 in DNA: TGTGCCAGTAGTCCAAGAGACAGGGGGTCTTACAATGAGCAGTTCTTC. It specifies CASSPRDRGSYNEQFF.

The V and J genes are TRBV6-1 and TRBJ1-5; D is perhaps TRBD1 (6 bases). Trimming left V 2 bases short and J 3 bases short, with 8 bases between. This CDR3 contains 14 residues. CDR1 MNHNS and CDR2 SASEGT come from the germline V gene. For the CDR3, the DNA is TGTGCCAGCAGTGAACAGGGGTACAATCAGCCCCAGCATTTT. Its translation: CASSEQGYNQPQHF.

The chain combines TRBV23-1 with TRBJ1-4, with TRBD1 identical over 10 bases. TRBV23-1 is flagged as an ORF with uncertain function. This CDR3 region has 14 residues. V trimming: 4 bases; J trimming: 8 bases; junction bases outside the gene matches: 4. This CDR3 reads CASSRDRGREKLFF. CDR3 nucleotide sequence: TGCGCCAGCAGTCGAGACAGGGGGCGGGAAAAACTGTTTTTT.

The chain employs TRBV7-9 and TRBJ2-1; D not resolved. The CDR3 covers 14 residues. The V and J ends lost 1 base and 9 bases respectively, with 13 bases between them. Germline V gene data show CDR1 as SEHNR and CDR2 as FQNEAQ (reference sequence). The CDR3 spells CASSLDTVSVEQFF. DNA for the CDR3: TGTGCCAGCAGCTTAGACACGGTTTCGGTTGAGCAGTTCTTC. The full variable domain, in which reference TRBV7-9 and TRBJ2-1 provide the parts outside the CDR3, is DTGVSQNPRHKITKRGQNVTFRCDPISEHNRLYWYRQTLGQGPEFLTYFQNEAQLEKSRLLSDRFSAERPKGSFSTLEIQRTEQGDSAMYLCASSLDTVSVEQFFGPGTRLTVL.

The chain is built from TRBV9 and TRBJ2-7, with D uncertain. Germline CDR1 reads SGDLS; CDR2 reads YYNGEE. This CDR3 has 14 amino acids. V was trimmed by 2 bases and J by 3 bases, leaving 12 bases between them. Written as DNA, the CDR3 is TGTGCCAGCAGCGTCCTAGAGTGGAGCTACGAGCAGTACTTC. This gives the protein CASSVLEWSYEQYF. The entire variable domain, with the rest obtained from reference TRBV9 and TRBJ2-7, is as follows: DSGVTQTPKHLITATGQRVTLRCSPRSGDLSVYWYQQSLDQGLQFLIQYYNGEERAKGNILERFSAQQFPDLHSELNLSSLELGDSALYFCASSVLEWSYEQYFGPGTRLTVT.

The chain links TRBV7-2 to TRBJ2-1, with TRBD2 matching over 8 bases. Germline V gives CDR1 SGHTA, CDR2 FQGNSA. There are 18 residues in the CDR3. The trim removed 2 bases at V and 5 bases at J, leaving 14 bases unmatched. The CDR3 protein is CASSLKLARGAGHNEQFF. CDR3 bases: TGTGCCAGCAGCTTAAAACTAGCGCGGGGGGCCGGGCACAATGAGCAGTTCTTC. Filled out from reference TRBV7-2 and TRBJ2-1, the complete variable domain reads GAGVSQSPSNKVTEKGKDVELRCDPISGHTALYWYRQSLGQGLEFLIYFQGNSAPDKSGLPSDRFSAERTGGSVSTLTIQRTQQEDSAVYLCASSLKLARGAGHNEQFFGPGTRLTVL.